This is a list of T cell receptor beta chains from one sample in a study of cytomegalovirus exposure and HLA in healthy donors. This table comes from immunoSEQ multiplex PCR, and its TCRdb copy is limited to in-frame clones, with some not included. The profile shows under 300,000 clones, 70% to 90% of them singletons. Sequenced sample: PBMCs. All receptors derive from a woman aged 55 to 70 in good health and CMV-seropositive. CDR3s include the opening cysteine and the closing phenylalanine or tryptophan. D genes are given only for firm matches. Clone size is given for some rows only: seen once, a few or many times, or a class if the clone is expanded.

j_call clone_size v_call d_call cdr3_aa cdr3_nt
TRBJ2-1 . TRBV18 . CASYPGPPNEQFF TGTGCCAGCTATCCAGGGCCCCCCAATGAGCAGTTCTTC
TRBJ1-1 . TRBV29-1 TRBD1 CSVPNTGGNTEAFF TGCAGCGTCCCTAACACAGGGGGAAACACTGAAGCTTTCTTT
TRBJ2-4 . TRBV7-8 . CASSLGGQTKNIQYF TGTGCCAGCAGCTTAGGAGGTCAAACTAAAAACATTCAGTACTTC
TRBJ2-1 . TRBV4-2 TRBD2 CASSQVTSGRKRSYNEQFF TGTGCCAGCAGCCAAGTGACTAGCGGGAGGAAAAGATCCTACAATGAGCAGTTCTTC
TRBJ1-4 . TRBV9 . CASSVEDLNEKLFF TGTGCCAGCAGCGTTGAGGACTTAAATGAAAAACTGTTTTTT
TRBJ1-4 . TRBV7-8 . CASSPRRVTNEKLFF TGTGCCAGCAGCCCCCGGAGGGTAACTAATGAAAAACTGTTTTTT
TRBJ1-2 . TRBV18 TRBD1 CASSPPTGSYGYTF TGTGCCAGCTCACCCCCGACAGGGAGCTATGGCTACACCTTC
TRBJ1-2 . TRBV5-1 . CASSPDRGWNYGYTF TGCGCCAGCAGCCCGGATCGGGGGTGGAACTATGGCTACACCTTC
TRBJ1-3 . TRBV13 . CASGIQGYRNTIYF TGTGCCAGCGGAATTCAGGGCTACCGAAACACCATATATTTT
TRBJ2-7 . TRBV5-1 TRBD2 CASSLELAGGSGEQYF TGCGCCAGCAGCTTGGAACTAGCGGGGGGGTCGGGAGAGCAGTACTTC
TRBJ2-1 . TRBV10-3 TRBD1 CAIRDRDYNEQFF TGTGCCATCCGCGACAGGGACTACAATGAGCAGTTCTTC
TRBJ2-7 . TRBV14 . CASSQGSSYEQYF TGTGCCAGCAGCCAAGGGAGCTCCTACGAGCAGTACTTC
TRBJ2-1 . TRBV2 . CASEGGTYNEQFF TGTGCCAGCGAAGGAGGGACCTACAATGAGCAGTTCTTC
TRBJ2-7 . TRBV5-4 TRBD1 CASSLQGTYEQYF TGTGCCAGCAGCTTACAGGGGACCTACGAGCAGTACTTC
TRBJ1-2 . TRBV10-2 . CATTREGRGGYTF TGCGCCACTACAAGGGAGGGAAGAGGTGGCTACACCTTC
TRBJ1-1 . TRBV27 . CASSLRGGTEAFF TGTGCCAGCAGTTTACGTGGCGGAACTGAAGCTTTCTTT
TRBJ2-7 . TRBV21-1 . CASSKWGEPSSYEQYF TGTGCCAGCAGCAAATGGGGGGAACCCTCCTCCTACGAGCAGTACTTC
TRBJ1-4 . TRBV27 . CASSQGFATNEKLFF TGTGCCAGCAGCCAGGGGTTTGCAACTAATGAAAAACTGTTTTTT
TRBJ1-4 . TRBV5-4 . CASSWGSNEKLFF TGTGCCAGCAGCTGGGGCTCTAATGAGAAACTGTTTTTT
TRBJ1-1 . TRBV7-2 . CASSLASADWNTEAFF TGTGCCAGCAGCTTAGCCTCAGCGGATTGGAACACTGAAGCTTTCTTT
TRBJ2-2 . TRBV30 . CAWSWGGAGELFF TGTGCCTGGAGTTGGGGGGGCGCCGGGGAGCTGTTTTTT
TRBJ1-5 . TRBV7-9 . CSSSIRGGLQHF TGTTCCAGCAGCATACGGGGGGGGCTCCAGCATTTT
TRBJ2-7 . TRBV27 . CASSLQGGSYEQYF TGTGCCAGCAGTTTACAGGGGGGCTCCTACGAGCAGTACTTC
TRBJ2-7 few TRBV1 . CTSSQFDRGGYEQYF TGCACCAGCAGCCAATTCGACAGGGGAGGCTACGAGCAGTACTTC
TRBJ2-1 few TRBV19 TRBD1 CASREYRGDEQFF TGTGCCAGTAGAGAGTACAGGGGCGATGAGCAGTTCTTC